This TCR beta chain derives from a study of T cells after yellow fever vaccination. TCRdb analysed the 5' RACE reads with MiXCR anew, one entry per CDR3 protein. Found here are hundreds of thousands of distinct CDR3 sequences, roughly a sixth of them singletons; the top ten hold 18%. The TCR comes from a man between 18 and 29 years old who received the YFV17D yellow fever vaccine. This sample comprised PBMCs, obtained before the yellow fever booster vaccination.

CDR3 DNA sequence: TGCGCCAGCAGCCAAGGAGGGGGCAGAGGCTACACCTTC. Protein sequence: CASSQGGGRGYTF. The chain couples TRBV4-3 to TRBJ1-2; 7 positions agree with TRBD1. The V segment lost 1 base and the J segment 8 bases; nucleotides outside the gene matches: 4. The CDR3 runs 13 residues. The germline gives CDR1 LGHNA, CDR2 YSLEER.